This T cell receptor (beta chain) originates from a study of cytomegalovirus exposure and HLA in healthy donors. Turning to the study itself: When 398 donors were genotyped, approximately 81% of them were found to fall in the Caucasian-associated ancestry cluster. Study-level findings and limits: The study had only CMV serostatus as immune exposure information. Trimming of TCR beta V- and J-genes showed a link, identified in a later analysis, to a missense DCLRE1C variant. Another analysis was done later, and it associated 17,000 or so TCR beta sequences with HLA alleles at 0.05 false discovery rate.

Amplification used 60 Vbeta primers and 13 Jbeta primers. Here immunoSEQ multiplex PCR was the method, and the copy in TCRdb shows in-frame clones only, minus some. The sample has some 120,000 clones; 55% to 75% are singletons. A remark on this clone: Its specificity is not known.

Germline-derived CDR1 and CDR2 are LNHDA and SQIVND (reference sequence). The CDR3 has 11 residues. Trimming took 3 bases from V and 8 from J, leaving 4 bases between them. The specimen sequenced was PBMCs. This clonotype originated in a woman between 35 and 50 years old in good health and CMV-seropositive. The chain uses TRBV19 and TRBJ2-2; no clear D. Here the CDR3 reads CASSIQGELFF. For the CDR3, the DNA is TGTGCCAGTAGTATTCAAGGGGAGCTGTTTTTT.